This T cell receptor (beta chain) was identified in a study of response to subunit inactivated influenza vaccine (dated by TCRdb to the late 2010s). Broadly, across the study: Deep quantitative profiling of the T cell receptor repertoire was used in the study to follow responses to a trivalent subunit inactivated influenza vaccine.

The CDR3 numbers 17 residues from cysteine through phenylalanine. Of all the DNA, just the CDR3 is kept, 51 bases in frame from base 1. Trimming takes 0 bases from V and 5 bases from J, and the germline ends sit 20 bases apart. The germline V gene yields SGDLS for CDR1 and YYNGEE for CDR2. Paper-wide results and their limitations: According to the authors, only a limited number of new T cells may be recruited by each seasonal influenza vaccination.

Comment on this clonotype: Its antigen is still unknown. Base qualities were left out, and no much larger clone turns up one base away.

The receptor library was made with RT-PCR. Sequenced on an Illumina HiSeq 2500. TCRdb redid the processing of the public reads, applying fastp at Q25 and MiXCR, and retained in-frame beta chains. CDR3 protein duplicates are merged, each entry listing the most common genes and DNA. The sample yields fewer than 750,000 distinct CDR3 sequences; 11% to 15% were counted once. Clones ranked in the top ten supply more than 9.5% of the sample. The sequence is built from TRBV9 and TRBJ2-5; there is no confident call for the D gene. This clonotype was sampled from a man over 45 who received an inactivated influenza vaccine. Donor details come from another sample of the same person, matched by shared clones. The specimen was PBMCs from blood, collected 11 to 12 days after vaccination. CDR3 sequence: CASSVARLETPPETQYF. The DNA sequence reads TGTGCCAGCAGCGTAGCTCGTCTGGAGACCCCTCCTGAGACCCAGTACTTC.